These T cell receptor beta chains were read from a single sample in a study of T cell responses to AZD1222 COVID-19 vaccine. This table comes from immunoSEQ multiplex PCR, and its TCRdb copy is limited to in-frame clones, with some not included. Of tens of thousands of clones in the sample, more than 60% were seen once. The sample in question was peripheral blood, obtained 28 days after the second AZD1222 dose. These receptors all stem from an adult who received the AZD1222 COVID-19 vaccine. Both conserved end residues are part of each CDR3.

V gene	J gene	CDR3 length	CDR3 protein
TRBV2	TRBJ1-4	15	CASSQRGLTNEKLFF
TRBV19	TRBJ2-3	13	CASRASSTDTQYF
TRBV4-2	TRBJ2-3	16	CASSQSLSPSTDTQYF
TRBV10-1	TRBJ2-3	14	CASSDGGGTDTQYF
TRBV11-2	TRBJ2-3	16	CASSPASGGGTDTQYF
TRBV6-6	TRBJ1-5	15	CASSRQEYSNQPQHF
TRBV7-8	TRBJ2-5	14	CASSSGGARETQYF
TRBV7-3	TRBJ2-5	15	CASSLTSLGGETQYF
TRBV28	TRBJ1-3	15	CASSRIRGTGNTIYF
TRBV27	TRBJ2-7	16	CASSRGEAGGSYEQYF
TRBV19	TRBJ1-6	14	CASSSGTGHSPLHF
TRBV19	TRBJ1-2	13	CASSIAFDYGYTF
TRBV19	TRBJ2-7	15	CASSIRAGESNEQYF
TRBV21-1	TRBJ1-1	15	CASEPSGQGGTEAFF
TRBV6-2/TRBV6-3	TRBJ2-1	16	CASSYSRVRGYNEQFF
TRBV19	TRBJ1-1	13	CGTGTVLNTEAFF
TRBV3-1/TRBV3-2	TRBJ2-7	16	CASSQERSKGAYEQYF
TRBV6-2/TRBV6-3	TRBJ1-6	17	CASSYGPLSSYNSPLHF
TRBV2	TRBJ2-1	16	CASSEALRGAGNEQFF
TRBV18	TRBJ1-1	12	CASSTSRAPAFF
TRBV19	TRBJ1-1	14	CASSIWAENTEAFF
TRBV10-3	TRBJ1-6	13	CAIRRQEYSPLHF
TRBV6-6	TRBJ2-7	12	CASSRQGYEQYF
TRBV6-5	TRBJ2-6	14	CASSRGAGANVLTF
TRBV18	TRBJ1-1	15	CASSPSRDRGTEAFF
TRBV25-1	TRBJ2-3	13	CASRGQGTNTQYF
TRBV11-1	TRBJ1-2	13	CASSLDRVDGYTF
TRBV19	TRBJ2-2	17	CASSIPAAGGNTGELFF
TRBV11-3	TRBJ1-5	13	CASSLGAGNPQHF
TRBV19	TRBJ2-7	15	CASSITGTSGSEQYF